These 27 T cell receptor beta chains were all obtained from the same sample, sequenced in a study of T cells after yellow fever vaccination. MiXCR was run by TCRdb on the 5' RACE reads, yielding one entry per CDR3 protein. The sample lists 300,000 or so distinct CDR3 sequences, about 6.6% occurring once. Here the sequenced sample was PBMCs, taken 35 to 50 days after the first yellow fever vaccination. The receptors were gathered from a young man who received the YFV17D yellow fever vaccine.

In its sample, this clonotype was seen a few times. The genes are TRBV12-3 or TRBV12-4 and TRBJ1-1; no clear D. Between the trimmed V and J ends, which lost 5 bases and 7 bases, there was a span of 14 bases. This CDR3 region has 13 residues. The CDR3 DNA sequence: TGTGCCAGCAGTCTAATCGGGCCTCATGAAGCTTTCTTT. Residues: CASSLIGPHEAFF.

At least ten counts were recorded for this clonotype. The chain joins TRBV15 to TRBJ2-1, with 10 nucleotides matching TRBD2. The CDR3 loop spans 17 amino acids. The germline V gene has CDR1 LNHNV and CDR2 YYDKDF (reference sequence). J was trimmed by 3 bases and V by 5 bases; bases with no gene match: 10. The CDR3 here is CATSPRVAGGHYNEQFF. In DNA form, the CDR3 reads TGTGCCACCAGCCCTCGAGTAGCGGGGGGTCACTACAATGAGCAGTTCTTC. Supplemented by reference TRBV15 and TRBJ2-1, the full variable domain reads DAMVIQNPRYQVTQFGKPVTLSCSQTLNHNVMYWYQQKSSQAPKLLFHYYDKDFNNEADTPDNFQSRRPNTSFCFLDIRSPGLGDTAMYLCATSPRVAGGHYNEQFFGPGTRLTVL.

This clonotype occurred many times. This chain connects TRBV7-9 to TRBJ2-2; no reliable D call. CDR3 length: 12 amino acids. The ends were cut back, 4 bases at V and 8 bases at J, with 8 bases in the middle. Germline V CDR1 and CDR2: SEHNR, FQNEAQ (reference sequence). The CDR3 sequence is CASSSTGGELFF. As DNA, the CDR3 is TGTGCCAGCAGCTCGACGGGTGGGGAGCTGTTTTTT.

The table lists this clonotype with many counts. The chain joins TRBV5-1 to TRBJ1-5, with 7 bases aligning to TRBD1. The CDR3 consists of 15 residues. Germline lookup yields CDR1 SGHRS and CDR2 YFSETQ. The V and J ends lost 0 bases and 5 bases, in that order; junction bases with no gene match: 5. The DNA of the CDR3 is TGCGCCAGCAGCTTGGGACAGGGAAAAGATCAGCCCCAGCATTTT. Amino acids: CASSLGQGKDQPQHF. The variable domain in full, with the rest retrieved from reference TRBV5-1 and TRBJ1-5, is KAGVTQTPRYLIKTRGQQVTLSCSPISGHRSVSWYQQTPGQGLQFLFEYFSETQRNKGNFPGRFSGRQFSNSRSEMNVSTLELGDSALYLCASSLGQGKDQPQHFGDGTRLSIL.

In this sample, this clonotype turned up a few times. The chain links TRBV7-2 to TRBJ1-6, with a weak D call TRBD1 (5 bases). The CDR3 totals 13 residues. Germline V gene lookup returns CDR1 SGHTA and CDR2 FQGNSA. The V gene lost 6 bases and the J gene lost 8 bases, with 11 bases spanning the gap. This chain's CDR3 is CASSPGFHSPLHF. Here the CDR3 DNA reads TGTGCCAGCAGTCCAGGGTTCCATTCACCCCTCCACTTT.

Many counts were recorded for this clonotype. The gene calls are TRBV5-1 and TRBJ1-5; possible D gene TRBD1, 6 bases. This CDR3 is 14 amino acids long. Germline loops: CDR1 SGHRS, CDR2 YFSETQ. V lost 2 bases and J lost 3, with 9 bases in between. The CDR3 DNA reads as TGCGCCAGCAGCTTAAGGGGGGACAATCAGCCCCAGCATTTT. Its protein product is CASSLRGDNQPQHF.

In this sample, this clonotype turned up many times. The rearrangement links TRBV20-1 to TRBJ1-4; D remains unclear. Trimming pared 0 bases from V and 4 bases from J, leaving 12 bases between. From germline, CDR1 is DFQATT and CDR2 SNEGSKA (reference sequence). The CDR3 has 15 amino acids. CDR3 sequence: CSARDPRAGNEKLFF. The CDR3 DNA reads TGCAGTGCTAGAGATCCTAGGGCGGGTAATGAAAAACTGTTTTTT.

CDR3 in amino acids: CASSFGGPSNQPQHF. The CDR3 bases are TGTGCCAGCAGTTTCGGTGGACCTAGCAATCAGCCCCAGCATTTT. This sequence joins TRBV28 and TRBJ1-5; D call uncertain. V was cut by 3 bases and J by 0 bases, with 9 bases left in between. Germline loops: CDR1 MDHEN, CDR2 SYDVKM. This CDR3 spans 15 amino acids.

This chain connects TRBV5-1 to TRBJ2-3, with 10 bases identical to TRBD2. Germline trimming cut 3 bases from V and 1 base from J; bases unmatched to any gene: 5. This CDR3 is 16 amino acids long. CDR1 is SGHRS and CDR2 is YFSETQ in the germline V gene. The chain's CDR3 is CASSSIAGGRTDTQYF. The CDR3 DNA follows: TGCGCCAGCAGCTCCATAGCGGGGGGACGCACAGATACGCAGTATTTT.

This clonotype appeared a few times. The rearrangement uses TRBV10-3 and TRBJ2-1, with D maybe TRBD1 (6 bases). The CDR3 covers 14 residues. Between the trimmed V and J ends, which lost 5 bases and 8 bases, there was a span of 16 bases. CDR1 and CDR2 from the germline V gene are ENHRY and SYGVKD. The DNA for the CDR3 is TGTGCCATCAGTTGGGACACTCGGGGTCATGAGCAGTTCTTC. This translates into CAISWDTRGHEQFF.

V and J are TRBV7-9 and TRBJ1-2, with unresolved D. The CDR3 is made up of 11 amino acids. CDR1 and CDR2 (germline): SEHNR, FQNEAQ (reference sequence). Deletions cut 1 base from V and 8 bases from J, with 5 bases between. The CDR3 sequence: CASSLVEGYTF. CDR3 nucleotides: TGTGCCAGCAGCTTAGTCGAGGGCTACACCTTC.

This clonotype was seen repeatedly, ten times or more. V gene TRBV28 combines with J gene TRBJ1-2; 8 nucleotides line up with TRBD1. From germline, CDR1 is MDHEN and CDR2 SYDVKM. The trim removed 6 bases at V and 4 bases at J, leaving 7 bases unmatched. CDR3 size: 14 residues. The CDR3 region has the DNA TGTGCCAGCAGCGCAGGGGGCGCTGGCTATGGCTACACCTTC. It codes for CASSAGGAGYGYTF.

This clonotype turned up a few times. The V gene is TRBV28, the J gene TRBJ1-5; D ambiguous. The CDR3 totals 14 residues. Trimming took off 8 bases at V and 0 bases at J, with 11 bases between the two ends. The germline gives CDR1 MDHEN, CDR2 SYDVKM. The CDR3 here is CASRPGISNQPQHF. In DNA, the CDR3 is TGTGCCAGCCGGCCGGGGATTAGCAATCAGCCCCAGCATTTT.

This clonotype was counted a few times. The V and J genes are TRBV5-5 and TRBJ1-1; D is unresolved. This CDR3 region has 13 residues. The germline gives CDR1 SGHKS, CDR2 YYEKEE (reference sequence). The V gene lost 6 bases and the J gene lost 6 bases, with 15 bases spanning the gap. The CDR3 region is CASKIGWSSEAFF. The DNA for the CDR3 is TGTGCCAGCAAAATCGGGTGGTCCTCTGAAGCTTTCTTT. Drawing the rest from reference TRBV5-5 and TRBJ1-1, the complete variable domain is DAGVTQSPTHLIKTRGQQVTLRCSPISGHKSVSWYQQVLGQGPQFIFQYYEKEERGRGNFPDRFSARQFPNYSSELNVNALLLGDSALYLCASKIGWSSEAFFGQGTRLTVV.

The gene calls are TRBV12-3 or TRBV12-4 and TRBJ2-1; 8 bases fit TRBD1. The CDR3 runs to 15 residues. Germline trimming cut 4 bases from V and 2 bases from J; bases unmatched to any gene: 4. The CDR3 sequence: CASSSTGDPYNEQFF. In nucleotides, the CDR3 is TGTGCCAGCAGTTCGACAGGGGACCCCTACAATGAGCAGTTCTTC.

J is TRBJ1-6 and V is TRBV5-1; D is undetermined. Germline CDR1 reads SGHRS; CDR2 reads YFSETQ. Trimming shortened V by 4 bases and J by 7 bases, and 9 bases separated the two germline ends. The CDR3 totals 13 residues. The CDR3 DNA is TGCGCCAGCAGCCCGACGGAGAATTCACCCCTCCACTTT. This translates into CASSPTENSPLHF.

The V and J genes are TRBV6-2 or TRBV6-3 and TRBJ2-2; D ambiguous. The germline V gene has CDR1 MNHEY and CDR2 SVGEGT. The V end was cut by 2 bases, the J end by 6 bases, with 7 bases between. The CDR3 runs to 13 residues. CDR3 DNA sequence: TGTGCCAGCAGTTACGCTGCAGCCGGGGAGCTGTTTTTT. It specifies CASSYAAAGELFF.

This clonotype came up many times. The V and J genes are TRBV9 and TRBJ2-3; TRBD2 matches 15 bases. V lost 0 bases and J lost 4; bases outside the gene matches: 9. Per the germline V gene, CDR1 is SGDLS and CDR2 is YYNGEE. The CDR3 totals 19 residues. The CDR3 DNA sequence: TGTGCCAGCAGCGTAGCTGGACTAGCGGGGGGGCGAGAGGCAGATACGCAGTATTTT. Amino acids: CASSVAGLAGGREADTQYF. The complete variable domain, with remaining parts taken from reference TRBV9 and TRBJ2-3, reads DSGVTQTPKHLITATGQRVTLRCSPRSGDLSVYWYQQSLDQGLQFLIQYYNGEERAKGNILERFSAQQFPDLHSELNLSSLELGDSALYFCASSVAGLAGGREADTQYFGPGTRLTVL.

This clonotype came up many times. The rearrangement links TRBV5-1 to TRBJ2-5, with 9 positions matching TRBD1. Per the germline V gene, CDR1 is SGHRS and CDR2 is YFSETQ. J lost 5 bases, V lost 4 bases, and 9 bases had no gene match. The CDR3 extends over 15 amino acids. The DNA for the CDR3 is TGCGCCAGCAGCCTCCAACAGGGGGCGGGGGAGACCCAGTACTTC. This gives the protein CASSLQQGAGETQYF.

This clonotype has a handful of counts. The rearrangement uses TRBV7-9 and TRBJ1-2; 7 bases are shared with TRBD1. Germline CDR1 is SEHNR and CDR2 is FQNEAQ (reference sequence). V gave up 2 bases and J gave up 3 bases; unmatched junction bases: 12. The CDR3 runs 17 residues. CDR3 amino acids: CASSLIQGGVPDYGYTF. DNA of the CDR3: TGTGCCAGCAGCTTAATACAAGGGGGCGTCCCGGACTATGGCTACACCTTC.

This clonotype was recorded a few times. CDR3 DNA: TGCAGTGCTAGAGCTCCATATGGCTACACCTTC. Its translation is CSARAPYGYTF. This rearrangement joins TRBV20-1 to TRBJ1-2; D unclear. CDR3 length: 11 residues. V shed 1 base and J shed 5 bases, with 5 bases lying between them. The germline V gene encodes CDR1 DFQATT and CDR2 SNEGSKA (reference sequence).

This clonotype occurred a few times. V and J are TRBV3-1 and TRBJ2-1; D unclear. The CDR3 length is 10 residues. The germline V gene encodes CDR1 LGHDT and CDR2 YNNKEL (reference sequence). V gave up 4 bases and J gave up 10 bases, with 5 bases separating them. CDR3: CASSRTEQFF. The CDR3 DNA reads as TGTGCCAGCAGCCGGACGGAGCAGTTCTTC.

This clonotype has a handful of counts. The chain employs TRBV15 and TRBJ2-3; TRBD2 is a possible D gene (5 bases). V gave up 4 bases and J gave up 2 bases, with 13 bases separating them. Germline CDR1 and CDR2: LNHNV and YYDKDF (reference sequence). The CDR3 is 15 amino acids. In nucleotides, the CDR3 is TGTGCCACCAGCATGGACTGGACGAACACAGATACGCAGTATTTT. It specifies CATSMDWTNTDTQYF.

The chain links TRBV20-1 to TRBJ2-1; perhaps D is TRBD1 or TRBD2 (7 bases each). Germline V gene data show CDR1 as DFQATT and CDR2 as SNEGSKA (reference sequence). CDR3 length: 14 amino acids. Trimming pared 6 bases from V and 1 base from J, leaving 13 bases between. The CDR3 DNA is TGCAGTGCCAGGGGGGGGGCTTCCTACAATGAGCAGTTCTTC. Translating it yields CSARGGASYNEQFF.

The sample holds many counts of this clonotype. This chain uses TRBV29-1 with TRBJ1-3, with no clear D. The CDR3 has 12 residues. Trimming took 4 bases from V and 8 from J, leaving 12 bases between them. Per germline, CDR1 SQVTM and CDR2 ANQGSEA. The CDR3 bases are TGCAGCGTTGCTTGGTCAGCCGACACCATATATTTT. Encoded protein: CSVAWSADTIYF. The entire variable domain, with the rest obtained from reference TRBV29-1 and TRBJ1-3, is as follows: SAVISQKPSRDICQRGTSLTIQCQVDSQVTMMFWYRQQPGQSLTLIATANQGSEATYESGFVIDKFPISRPNLTFSTLTVSNMSPEDSSIYLCSVAWSADTIYFGEGSWLTVV.

Only a few counts were recorded for this clonotype. The genes are TRBV12-3 or TRBV12-4 and TRBJ2-1; 12 bases map to TRBD2. V shed 7 bases, J shed 6 bases, and the junction held 4 bases outside the gene matches. The CDR3 runs 14 residues. The CDR3 DNA reads as TGTGCCAGCAAGGCTAGCGGGGGGGTCAATGAGCAGTTCTTC. Translation: CASKASGGVNEQFF.

The table lists this clonotype with a few counts. The chain recombines TRBV20-1 with TRBJ1-5; D remains unclear. V lost 3 bases and J 4 bases, leaving 7 bases between the germline ends. Germline lookup yields CDR1 DFQATT and CDR2 SNEGSKA (reference sequence). The CDR3 extends over 12 amino acids. The CDR3: CSASPPNQPQHF. The CDR3 DNA follows: TGCAGTGCTAGTCCCCCGAATCAGCCCCAGCATTTT.